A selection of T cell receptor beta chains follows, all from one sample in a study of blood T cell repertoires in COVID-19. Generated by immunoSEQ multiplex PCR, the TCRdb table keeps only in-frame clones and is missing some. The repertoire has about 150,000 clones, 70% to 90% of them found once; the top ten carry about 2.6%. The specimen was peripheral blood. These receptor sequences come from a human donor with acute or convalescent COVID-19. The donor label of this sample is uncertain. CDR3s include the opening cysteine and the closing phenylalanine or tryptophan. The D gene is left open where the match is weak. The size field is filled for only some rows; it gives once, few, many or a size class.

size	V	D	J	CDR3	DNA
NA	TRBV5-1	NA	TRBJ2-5	CASSFGLEQETQYF	TGCGCCAGCAGCTTTGGACTGGAACAAGAGACCCAGTACTTC
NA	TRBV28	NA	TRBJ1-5	CASLQGTQPQHF	TGTGCCAGCCTCCAGGGGACTCAGCCCCAGCATTTT
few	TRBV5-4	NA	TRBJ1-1	CASRFGSGNVDTEAFF	TGTGCCAGCAGGTTTGGTTCAGGGAACGTGGACACTGAAGCTTTCTTT
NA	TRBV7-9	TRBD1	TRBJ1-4	CASSSDRANEKLFF	TGTGCCAGCAGTTCGGACAGGGCCAATGAAAAACTGTTTTTT
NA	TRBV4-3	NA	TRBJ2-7	CASSQWTHAYEQYF	TGCGCCAGCAGCCAATGGACACACGCCTACGAGCAGTACTTC
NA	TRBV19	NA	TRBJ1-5	CASSMAERLQPQHF	TGTGCCAGTAGTATGGCTGAGAGGCTTCAGCCCCAGCATTTT
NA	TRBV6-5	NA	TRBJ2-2	CASSRSGKNTGELFF	TGTGCCAGCAGTCGTTCGGGAAAAAACACCGGGGAGCTGTTTTTT
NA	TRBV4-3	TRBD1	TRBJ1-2	CASSRDRGHPLPYGYTF	TGCGCCAGCAGCCGGGACAGGGGTCACCCATTACCCTATGGCTACACCTTC
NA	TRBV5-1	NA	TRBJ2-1	CASSLGGAAQFF	TGCGCCAGCAGCTTGGGCGGTGCGGCCCAGTTCTTC
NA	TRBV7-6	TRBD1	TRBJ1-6	CASSPLQGGDSPLHF	TGTGCCAGCAGCCCACTACAGGGGGGAGACTCACCCCTCCACTTT
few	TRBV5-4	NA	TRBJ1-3	CASSLDSGRGNTIYF	TGTGCCAGCAGCTTGGATTCAGGGAGGGGAAACACCATATATTTT
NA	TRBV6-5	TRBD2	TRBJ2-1	CASSSRAGGRSNEQFF	TGTGCCAGCAGTTCCCGAGCGGGGGGCCGTTCGAATGAGCAGTTCTTC
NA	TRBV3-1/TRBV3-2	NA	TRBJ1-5	CASSQGGLGHNQPQHF	TGTGCCAGCAGCCAAGGGGGCCTGGGCCACAATCAGCCCCAGCATTTT
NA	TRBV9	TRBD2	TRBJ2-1	CASSVGSGRANEQFF	TGTGCCAGCAGCGTGGGGTCCGGGAGGGCAAATGAGCAGTTCTTC
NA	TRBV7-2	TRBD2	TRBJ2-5	CASSPNSGRETQYF	TGTGCCAGCAGCCCGAATAGCGGGAGAGAGACCCAGTACTTC
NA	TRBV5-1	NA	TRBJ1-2	CASSPDTNYGYTF	TGCGCCAGCAGCCCGGACACAAACTATGGCTACACCTTC
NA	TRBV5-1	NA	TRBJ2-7	CASSPTAGSYEQYF	TGCGCCAGCAGCCCCACGGCGGGGAGCTACGAGCAGTACTTC
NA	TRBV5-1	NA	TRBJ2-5	CASRLGTGQETQYF	TGCGCCAGCAGACTGGGAACAGGGCAAGAGACCCAGTACTTC
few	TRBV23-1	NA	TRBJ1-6	CASSPAPVSALHF	TGCGCCAGCAGTCCCGCCCCGGTTAGCGCCCTCCACTTT
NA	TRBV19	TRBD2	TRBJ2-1	CASSTLLAGRSYNEQFF	TGTGCCAGTAGTACCCTCCTAGCGGGAAGGTCCTACAATGAGCAGTTCTTC
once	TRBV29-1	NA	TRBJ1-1	CSVVKGHGTEAFF	TGCAGCGTTGTAAAGGGGCATGGCACTGAAGCTTTCTTT
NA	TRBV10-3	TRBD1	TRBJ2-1	CAISERGQGMNNEQFF	TGTGCCATCAGTGAGAGGGGACAGGGGATGAATAATGAGCAGTTCTTC
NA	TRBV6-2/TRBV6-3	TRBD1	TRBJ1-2	CASSYRGTGNGYTF	TGTGCCAGCAGTTACCGAGGGACAGGGAACGGCTACACCTTC